This T cell receptor (beta chain) was profiled in a study of cytomegalovirus exposure and HLA in healthy donors. Study-level results: In a later analysis, a missense DCLRE1C variant was linked to TCR beta V- and J-gene trimming. 150 to 200 TCR beta chains were listed as cytomegalovirus-associated. The HLA-A and HLA-B alleles of most subjects were reportedly predicted accurately from TCR beta sequences.

For this clone: Its antigen is as yet unknown.

Germline values: CDR1 MNHEY, CDR2 SMNVEV (reference sequence). The CDR3 is 15 amino acids. The V end lost 6 bases, the J end lost 1 base, and 15 bases lay between the germline ends. PCR primers comprised 60 Vbeta and 13 Jbeta primers. Using immunoSEQ multiplex PCR, the repertoire was profiled, and TCRdb retains in-frame clones only, with some absent. The sample has more than 95,000 clones; 60% to 70% are singletons. Participants comprised healthy donors of bone marrow. This chain connects TRBV27 to TRBJ1-1; perhaps TRBD1 as D (5 bases). The sequence derives from a woman aged 45-59 years in good health and CMV-seronegative. Specimen: PBMCs. The CDR3 sequence is CASRLQVEPNTEAFF. CDR3 DNA sequence: TGTGCCAGCAGGTTACAGGTGGAACCGAACACTGAAGCTTTCTTT.